This T cell receptor (beta chain) was observed in a study of cytomegalovirus exposure and HLA in healthy donors. Study-level findings and limits: Within a later analysis, the majority of CMV-associated TCR beta chains appeared HLA-restricted.

The length of the CDR3 is 12 residues. CDR1 is SGHTA, CDR2 FQGNSA, per germline. V shed 9 bases and J shed 0 bases, with 6 bases lying between them. As to this clone: Its specificity is unknown. Other DNA variants within this sample encode the same CDR3.

This PCR relied on a set of 60 Vbeta primers and 13 Jbeta primers. Method: immunoSEQ multiplex PCR; TCRdb's copy keeps in-frame clones and lacks some. The table shows 160,000 or so clones, with roughly 82% occurring only once. This TCR came from a man in his fifties or sixties in good health and CMV-seropositive. This rearrangement joins TRBV7-2 to TRBJ1-5; D ambiguous. The sample comprised PBMCs. The CDR3 reads CASSYSNQPQHF. The CDR3 DNA sequence: TGTGCCAGTTCTTATAGCAATCAGCCCCAGCATTTT.